These T cell receptor beta chains were read from a single sample in a study of regulatory T cells in long-lasting Graves disease. TCRdb re-called the multiplex PCR reads through MiXCR, storing one row per CDR3 protein. The sample includes 400,000 to 500,000 distinct CDR3 sequences, around 20% of them seen just once. Sequences were derived from peripheral blood mononuclear cells (PBMCs), sampled when the disease was refractory, from a patient treated with antithyroid drugs. These receptors all stem from a female donor with Graves disease. Each CDR3 is given with its conserved first and last residue. The size entry is marked missing in some rows and otherwise reads once, few, many or a size class.

TRBV18	TRBJ2-7	many	CASSSRGLPYEQYF
TRBV2	TRBJ2-7	NA	CASSPPGTSGMYEQYF
TRBV7-8	TRBJ2-5	many	CASSPRTSGRGETQYF
TRBV19	TRBJ2-7	few	CASSNVPYEQYF
TRBV4-1	TRBJ1-5	NA	CASSQDWQGQPQHF
TRBV7-2	NA	few	CASSRSGSVNEQFF
TRBV20-1	TRBJ2-1	NA	CSARISAGEQFF
TRBV7-2	TRBJ2-5	many	CASSSTSGFQETQYF
TRBV3-1	TRBJ2-7	NA	CASSQSERASYEQYF
TRBV20-1	TRBJ2-2	NA	CSARDHGDTGELFF
TRBV10-3	TRBJ1-2	NA	CAISENDYGHTF
TRBV6-1	TRBJ2-7	NA	CASSDTISYEQYF
TRBV20-1	TRBJ2-7	NA	CSALPGTHTYEQYF
TRBV5-6	TRBJ2-7	NA	CAGSLGTSSLYEQYF
TRBV29-1	TRBJ2-2	many	CSVALGPYEFGELFF
TRBV28	TRBJ1-5	NA	CASSLWSQNQPQHF
TRBV7-2	TRBJ2-7	NA	CASSKRLAGLNEQYF
TRBV6-5	TRBJ2-7	many	CASSYSVPRRYEQYF
TRBV15	TRBJ2-1	NA	CATSRDLTPEQFF
TRBV28	TRBJ1-1	many	CASSPRDTVNTEAFF
TRBV4-2	TRBJ2-2	NA	CASSQDRPRSPGELFF
TRBV5-1	TRBJ1-2	many	CASSFRDNYGYTF
TRBV29-1	TRBJ1-3	many	CSVDSGTGNTIYF
TRBV5-1	TRBJ2-5	NA	CASSLGNGPSRETQYF
TRBV2	TRBJ2-3	NA	CASSEQRDWASTDTQYF
TRBV5-4	TRBJ2-7	many	CASRRKDSLEQYF
TRBV6-1	TRBJ2-5	many	CASSGRQGRLETQYF
TRBV28	TRBJ1-2	many	CASSLLGQKSYGYTF
TRBV20-1	TRBJ1-6	many	CSVTGQGSSPLHF
TRBV28	TRBJ2-7	many	CASSSFDRGTYEQYF
TRBV12-3/TRBV12-4	TRBJ2-1	NA	CASSLMAGANNEQFF
TRBV5-1	TRBJ2-7	NA	CASSLGGKVGFREQYF
TRBV6-2/TRBV6-3	TRBJ1-1	NA	CASSSRTEGTEAFF
TRBV2	TRBJ1-1	many	CAGDETTGNTEAFF
TRBV7-9	TRBJ2-5	few	CASSFRRFNRGVAETQYF